A selection of T cell receptor beta chains follows, all from one sample in a study of blood T cells in healthy people across ages. TCRdb ran MiXCR on the 5' RACE reads and lists one entry per CDR3 protein. Of 1.5 million to 2 million distinct CDR3 sequences in the sample, about 49% are singletons; the top ten hold less than 2.5%. Material for sequencing was blood. The receptor set was obtained from a woman between 40 and 50 years old in good health. The conserved cysteine and the conserved F or W are not part of the CDR3 here.

V gene: TRBV24-1; CDR3 protein: ATSDLGQDTDTQY
V gene: TRBV6-2/TRBV6-3; CDR3 protein: ASRSPRGAGRPDEQF
V gene: TRBV12-3/TRBV12-4; CDR3 protein: ASSFGLGGSPLH
V gene: TRBV7-9; CDR3 protein: ASSDTGRSYNEQY
V gene: TRBV20-1; CDR3 protein: SARLQGVFEKLF
V gene: TRBV15; CDR3 protein: ATSRVRTTNEKLF
V gene: TRBV20-1; CDR3 protein: SANARGWGLDTQY
V gene: TRBV6-2/TRBV6-3; CDR3 protein: AAKPSLATNEQF
V gene: TRBV12-3/TRBV12-4; CDR3 protein: ASSLGRVISYEQY
V gene: TRBV18; CDR3 protein: ASSPSSGARNSPLH